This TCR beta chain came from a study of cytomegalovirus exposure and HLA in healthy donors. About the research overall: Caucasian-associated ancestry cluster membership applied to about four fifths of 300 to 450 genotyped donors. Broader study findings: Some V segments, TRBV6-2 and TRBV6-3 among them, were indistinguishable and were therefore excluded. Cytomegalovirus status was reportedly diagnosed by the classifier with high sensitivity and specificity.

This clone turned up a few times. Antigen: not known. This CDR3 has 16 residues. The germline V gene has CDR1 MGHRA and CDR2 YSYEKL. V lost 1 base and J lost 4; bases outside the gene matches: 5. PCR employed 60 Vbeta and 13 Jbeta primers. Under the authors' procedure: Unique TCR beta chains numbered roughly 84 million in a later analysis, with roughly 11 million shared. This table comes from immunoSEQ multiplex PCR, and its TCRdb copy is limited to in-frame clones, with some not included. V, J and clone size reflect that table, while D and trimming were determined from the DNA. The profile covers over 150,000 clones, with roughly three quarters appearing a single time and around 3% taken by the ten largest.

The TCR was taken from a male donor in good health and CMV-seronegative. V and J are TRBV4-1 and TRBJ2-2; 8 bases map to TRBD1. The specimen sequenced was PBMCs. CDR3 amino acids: CASSQALTGGTGELFF. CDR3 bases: TGCGCCAGCAGCCAAGCTCTTACAGGGGGCACCGGGGAGCTGTTTTTT.